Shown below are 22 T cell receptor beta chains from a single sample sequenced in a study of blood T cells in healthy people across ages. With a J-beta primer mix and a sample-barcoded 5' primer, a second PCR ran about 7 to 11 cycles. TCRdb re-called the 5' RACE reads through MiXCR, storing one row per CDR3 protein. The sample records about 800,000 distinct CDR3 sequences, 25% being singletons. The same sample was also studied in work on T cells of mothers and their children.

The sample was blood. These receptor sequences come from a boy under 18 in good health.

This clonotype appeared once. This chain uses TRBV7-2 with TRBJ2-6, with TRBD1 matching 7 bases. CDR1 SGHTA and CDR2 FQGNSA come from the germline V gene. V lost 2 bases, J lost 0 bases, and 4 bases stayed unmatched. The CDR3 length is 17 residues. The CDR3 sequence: CASSLRGQLSGANVLTF. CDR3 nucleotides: TGTGCCAGCAGCTTAAGGGGACAGCTCTCTGGGGCCAACGTCCTGACTTTC. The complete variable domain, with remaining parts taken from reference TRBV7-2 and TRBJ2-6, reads GAGVSQSPSNKVTEKGKDVELRCDPISGHTALYWYRQSLGQGLEFLIYFQGNSAPDKSGLPSDRFSAERTGGSVSTLTIQRTQQEDSAVYLCASSLRGQLSGANVLTFGAGSRLTVL.

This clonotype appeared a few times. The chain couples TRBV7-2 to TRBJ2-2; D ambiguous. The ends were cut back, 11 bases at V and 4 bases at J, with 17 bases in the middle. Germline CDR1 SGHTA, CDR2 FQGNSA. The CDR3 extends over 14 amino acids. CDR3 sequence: CAGTADWGTGELFF. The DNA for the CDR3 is TGTGCCGGCACCGCCGATTGGGGCACCGGGGAGCTGTTTTTT.

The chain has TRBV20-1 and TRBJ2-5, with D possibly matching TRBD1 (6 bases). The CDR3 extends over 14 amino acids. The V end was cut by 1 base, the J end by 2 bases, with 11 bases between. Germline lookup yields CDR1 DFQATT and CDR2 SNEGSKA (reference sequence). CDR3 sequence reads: CSARAGALQETQYF. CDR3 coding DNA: TGCAGTGCTAGAGCAGGGGCTTTACAAGAGACCCAGTACTTC.

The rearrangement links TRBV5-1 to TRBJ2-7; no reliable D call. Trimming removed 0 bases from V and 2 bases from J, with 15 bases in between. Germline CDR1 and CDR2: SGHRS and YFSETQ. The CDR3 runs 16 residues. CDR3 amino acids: CASSLEGGSPTYEQYF. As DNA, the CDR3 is TGCGCCAGCAGCTTGGAAGGCGGTTCACCCACCTACGAGCAGTACTTC.

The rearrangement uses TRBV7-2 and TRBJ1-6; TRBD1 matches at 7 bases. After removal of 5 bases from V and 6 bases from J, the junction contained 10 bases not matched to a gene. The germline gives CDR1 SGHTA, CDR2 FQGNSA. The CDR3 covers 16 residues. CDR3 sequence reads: CASSPAGTEVNSPLHF. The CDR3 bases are TGTGCCAGCAGCCCAGCCGGGACAGAGGTTAATTCACCCCTCCACTTT.

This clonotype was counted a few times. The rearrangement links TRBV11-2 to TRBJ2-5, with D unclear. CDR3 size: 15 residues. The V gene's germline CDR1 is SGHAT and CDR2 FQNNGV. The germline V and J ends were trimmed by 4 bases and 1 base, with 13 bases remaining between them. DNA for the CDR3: TGTGCCAGCAGCTATTTAGGGCTTTTCCAAGAGACCCAGTACTTC. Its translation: CASSYLGLFQETQYF.

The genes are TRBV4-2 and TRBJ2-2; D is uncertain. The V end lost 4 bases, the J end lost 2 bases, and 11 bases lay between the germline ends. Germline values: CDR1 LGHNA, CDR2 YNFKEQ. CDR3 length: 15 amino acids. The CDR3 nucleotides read TGTGCCAGCAGCCGGCCGGATGATAACACCGGGGAGCTGTTTTTT. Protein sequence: CASSRPDDNTGELFF.

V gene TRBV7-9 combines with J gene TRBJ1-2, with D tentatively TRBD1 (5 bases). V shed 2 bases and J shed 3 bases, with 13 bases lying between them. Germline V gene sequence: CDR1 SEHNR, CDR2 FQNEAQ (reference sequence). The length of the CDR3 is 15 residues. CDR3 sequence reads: CASSLSGRADYGYTF. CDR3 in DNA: TGTGCCAGCAGCTTATCAGGGAGGGCCGACTATGGCTACACCTTC.

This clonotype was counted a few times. CDR3 amino acids: CASSARGGHGLTGELFF. CDR3 DNA sequence: TGTGCCAGCAGTGCCCGCGGGGGGCATGGTCTCACCGGGGAGCTGTTTTTT. The J gene is TRBJ2-2, the V gene TRBV25-1; 8 positions match TRBD2. Germline CDR1 and CDR2: MGHDK and SYGVNS. J gave up 4 bases and V 4 bases, and 11 bases lay outside the gene matches. The CDR3 consists of 17 residues.

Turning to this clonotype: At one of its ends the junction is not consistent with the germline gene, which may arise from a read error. The CDR3 DNA sequence: TGTGCCACCAGCAGAACTAGCGGGAGCCAAGAGACCGAGTACTTC. This sequence encodes CATSRTSGSQETEYF. This sequence joins TRBV15 and TRBJ2-5; the match to TRBD2 covers 11 bases. This CDR3 comprises 15 residues. Germline V lookup: CDR1 LNHNV, CDR2 YYDKDF (reference sequence).

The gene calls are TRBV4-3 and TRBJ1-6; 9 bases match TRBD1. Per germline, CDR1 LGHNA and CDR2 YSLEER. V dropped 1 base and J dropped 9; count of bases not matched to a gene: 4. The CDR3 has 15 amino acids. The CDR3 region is CASSQVQGASSPLHF. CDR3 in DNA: TGCGCCAGCAGCCAAGTACAGGGGGCTAGTTCACCCCTCCACTTT.

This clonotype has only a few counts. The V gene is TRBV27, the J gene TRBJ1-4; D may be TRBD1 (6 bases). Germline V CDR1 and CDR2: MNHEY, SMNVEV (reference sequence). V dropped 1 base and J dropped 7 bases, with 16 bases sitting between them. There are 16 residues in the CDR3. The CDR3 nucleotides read TGTGCCAGCAGTTTATACCCCCCTACAGGGCGTGAAAAACTGTTTTTT. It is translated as CASSLYPPTGREKLFF.

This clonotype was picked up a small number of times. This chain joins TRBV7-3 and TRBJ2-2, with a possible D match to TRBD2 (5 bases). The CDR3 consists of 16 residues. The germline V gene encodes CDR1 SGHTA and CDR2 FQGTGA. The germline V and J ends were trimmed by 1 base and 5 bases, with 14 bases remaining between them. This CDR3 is CASSLIGPSGTGELFF. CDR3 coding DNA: TGTGCCAGCAGCTTAATTGGCCCCTCGGGAACCGGGGAGCTGTTTTTT.

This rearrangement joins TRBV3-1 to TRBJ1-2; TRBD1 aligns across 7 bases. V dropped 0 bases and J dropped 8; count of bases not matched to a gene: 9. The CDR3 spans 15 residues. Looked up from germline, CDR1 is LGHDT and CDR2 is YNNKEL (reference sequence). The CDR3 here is CASSQDLIGGGGYTF. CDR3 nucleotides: TGTGCCAGCAGCCAAGATCTAATAGGGGGCGGCGGCTACACCTTC.

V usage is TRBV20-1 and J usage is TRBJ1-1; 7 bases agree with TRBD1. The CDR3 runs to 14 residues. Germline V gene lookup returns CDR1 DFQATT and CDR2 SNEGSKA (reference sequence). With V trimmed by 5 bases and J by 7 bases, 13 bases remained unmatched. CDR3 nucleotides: TGCAGTGCTCCGACTACAGGGGAAAAGAGTGAAGCTTTCTTT. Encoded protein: CSAPTTGEKSEAFF.

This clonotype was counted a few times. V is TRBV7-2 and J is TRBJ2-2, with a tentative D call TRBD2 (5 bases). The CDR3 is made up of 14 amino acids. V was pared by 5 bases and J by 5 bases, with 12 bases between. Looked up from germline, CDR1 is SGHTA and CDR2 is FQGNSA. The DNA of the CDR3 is TGTGCCAGCAGCCGTGGGGAGATGACCGGGGAGCTGTTTTTT. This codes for CASSRGEMTGELFF.

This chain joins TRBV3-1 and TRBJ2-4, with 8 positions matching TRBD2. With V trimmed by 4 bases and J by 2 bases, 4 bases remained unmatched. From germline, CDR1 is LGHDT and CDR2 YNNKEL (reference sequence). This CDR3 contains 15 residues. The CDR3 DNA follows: TGTGCCAGCAGCCTCGGGGGGGCGACCAAAAACATTCAGTACTTC. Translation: CASSLGGATKNIQYF.

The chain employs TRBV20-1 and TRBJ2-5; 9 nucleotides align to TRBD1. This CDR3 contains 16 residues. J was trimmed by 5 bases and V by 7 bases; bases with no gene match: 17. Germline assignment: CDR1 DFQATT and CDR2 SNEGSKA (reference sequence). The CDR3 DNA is TGCAGTGTTAAAGTAGGAACAGGGGGCTCGAGGGAGACCCAGTACTTC. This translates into CSVKVGTGGSRETQYF.

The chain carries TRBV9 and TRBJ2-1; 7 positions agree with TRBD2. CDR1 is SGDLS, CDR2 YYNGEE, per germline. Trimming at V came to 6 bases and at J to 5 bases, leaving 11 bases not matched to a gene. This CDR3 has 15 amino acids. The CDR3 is CASKKGASGDNEQFF. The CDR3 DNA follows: TGTGCCAGCAAAAAAGGAGCTAGCGGTGACAATGAGCAGTTCTTC.

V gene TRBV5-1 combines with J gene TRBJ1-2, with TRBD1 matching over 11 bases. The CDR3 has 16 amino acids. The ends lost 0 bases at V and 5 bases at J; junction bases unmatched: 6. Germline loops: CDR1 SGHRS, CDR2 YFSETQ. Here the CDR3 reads CASSLDAGQGAYGYTF. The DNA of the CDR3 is TGCGCCAGCAGCTTGGATGCTGGACAGGGGGCTTATGGCTACACCTTC.

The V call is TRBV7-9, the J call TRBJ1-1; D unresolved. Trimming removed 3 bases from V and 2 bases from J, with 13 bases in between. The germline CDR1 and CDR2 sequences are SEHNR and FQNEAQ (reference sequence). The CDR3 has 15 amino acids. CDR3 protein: CASSFLVGENTEAFF. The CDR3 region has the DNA TGTGCCAGCAGCTTCTTAGTCGGCGAAAACACTGAAGCTTTCTTT.

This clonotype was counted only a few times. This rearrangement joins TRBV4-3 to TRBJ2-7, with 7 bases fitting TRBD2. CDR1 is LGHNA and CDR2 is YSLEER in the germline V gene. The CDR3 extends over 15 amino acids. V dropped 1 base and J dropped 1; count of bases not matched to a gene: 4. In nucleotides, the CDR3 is TGCGCCAGCAGCCAAGGGCTAGCGGCGTCCTACGAGCAGTACTTC. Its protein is CASSQGLAASYEQYF.